A single sample is the source of the 17 T cell receptor beta chains below, sequenced in a study of blood T cell repertoires in COVID-19. The table came from immunoSEQ multiplex PCR; TCRdb's copy has only in-frame clones and leaves some out. The data show roughly 70,000 clones, 84% seen once. Material: peripheral blood. These receptors all stem from an older woman with acute or convalescent COVID-19.

In DNA form, the CDR3 reads TGCGCCAGCAGCATTAGCGGGGGGGCAGATACGCAGTATTTT. Its protein product is CASSISGGADTQYF. V gene TRBV5-1 combines with J gene TRBJ2-3; 11 bases fit TRBD2. The CDR3 totals 14 residues. The junction had 2 bases not matched to a gene; V was cut back by 4 bases and J by 4 bases. Germline-derived CDR1 and CDR2 are SGHRS and YFSETQ.

This clone was recorded once. The V gene is TRBV19, the J gene TRBJ1-2, with 11 bases that match TRBD1. V lost 5 bases to trimming and J lost 5 bases; unmatched junction nucleotides: 7. The CDR3 runs to 15 residues. Germline lookup yields CDR1 LNHDA and CDR2 SQIVND (reference sequence). CDR3 nucleotides: TGTGCCAGTAGTCCTCGGACAGGGGGCAGTTATGGCTACACCTTC. Amino acid sequence: CASSPRTGGSYGYTF.

The table lists this clone with a count of one. J is TRBJ2-1 and V is TRBV3-1 (or the pseudogene TRBV3-2), with 7 bases lining up with TRBD2. The V segment lost 4 bases and the J segment 6 bases; nucleotides outside the gene matches: 12. This CDR3 comprises 16 residues. Germline CDR1 LGHDT, CDR2 YNNKEL (reference sequence). The CDR3 spells CASSPATILAPNEQFF. In DNA, the CDR3 is TGTGCCAGCAGCCCCGCTACAATACTAGCGCCCAATGAGCAGTTCTTC.

The chain carries TRBV2 and TRBJ2-3; D is unclear. Germline lookup yields CDR1 SNHLY and CDR2 FYNNEI. Trimming shortened V by 3 bases and J by 2 bases, and 3 bases separated the two germline ends. The CDR3 has 12 residues. In DNA form, the CDR3 reads TGTGCCAGCAGTGACTTCACAGATACGCAGTATTTT. This gives the protein CASSDFTDTQYF.

The chain has TRBV28 and TRBJ1-3; D is perhaps TRBD1 (6 bases). Germline lookup yields CDR1 MDHEN and CDR2 SYDVKM. The CDR3 contains 16 residues. Deletions cut 2 bases from V and 0 bases from J, with 11 bases between. The DNA of the CDR3 is TGTGCCAGCAGTTTAGCAGGGGCCCGCTCTGGAAACACCATATATTTT. It encodes CASSLAGARSGNTIYF. Using reference TRBV28 and TRBJ1-3 for the parts outside the CDR3, the full variable domain is DVKVTQSSRYLVKRTGEKVFLECVQDMDHENMFWYRQDPGLGLRLIYFSYDVKMKEKGDIPEGYSVSREKKERFSLILESASTNQTSMYLCASSLAGARSGNTIYFGEGSWLTVV.

The V gene is TRBV19, the J gene TRBJ1-4; tentatively, D is TRBD1 (5 bases). This CDR3 comprises 16 residues. Trimming took 5 bases from V and 5 from J, leaving 18 bases between them. Looked up from germline, CDR1 is LNHDA and CDR2 is SQIVND (reference sequence). The CDR3 protein is CASSVGKGRENEKLFF. In DNA, the CDR3 is TGTGCCAGTAGTGTGGGAAAGGGCAGGGAAAATGAAAAACTGTTTTTT.

The chain couples TRBV6-5 to TRBJ2-1; TRBD2 matches at 9 bases. The CDR3 is made up of 15 amino acids. From germline, CDR1 is MNHEY and CDR2 SVGAGI. The ends lost 6 bases at V and 5 bases at J; junction bases unmatched: 8. DNA for the CDR3: TGTGCCAGCAGGAGAGCGGGGGGCCAGAACAATGAGCAGTTCTTC. Amino acid sequence: CASRRAGGQNNEQFF.

The chain combines TRBV12-3 or TRBV12-4 with TRBJ1-1, with a tentative D call TRBD1 (5 bases). V was trimmed by 8 bases and J by 2 bases, leaving 12 bases between them. This CDR3 has 13 amino acids. The CDR3 is CASRSGGNTEAFF. CDR3 nucleotide sequence: TGTGCCAGCCGGAGCGGGGGAAACACTGAAGCTTTCTTT.

The chain employs TRBV27 and TRBJ1-5; 7 bases are a match to TRBD1. From germline, CDR1 is MNHEY and CDR2 SMNVEV (reference sequence). With 4 bases clipped from V and 0 bases from J, the junction kept 15 bases outside the gene matches. The CDR3 totals 19 residues. The CDR3 protein is CASSSSTGVGVYSNQPQHF. The CDR3 DNA is TGTGCCAGCAGTTCATCAACAGGGGTAGGGGTTTATAGCAATCAGCCCCAGCATTTT.

The CDR3: CSVTNGQIWRGYTGELFF. CDR3 DNA: TGCAGCGTTACTAATGGACAGATATGGAGAGGTTACACCGGGGAGCTGTTTTTT. The chain couples TRBV29-1 to TRBJ2-2; a possible D gene is TRBD1 (6 bases). This CDR3 spans 18 amino acids. The germline CDR1 and CDR2 sequences are SQVTM and ANQGSEA. With 5 bases removed from V and 3 bases from J, the gap between germline ends came to 25 bases.

This clone was counted once. The J gene is TRBJ1-3, the V gene TRBV5-4; TRBD1 agrees at 7 bases. The germline V gene has CDR1 SGHNT and CDR2 YYREEE (reference sequence). The CDR3 extends over 17 amino acids. V lost 0 bases and J lost 3; bases outside the gene matches: 9. This CDR3 is CASSLGGGGLSGNTIYF. The CDR3 nucleotides are TGTGCCAGCAGCTTGGGTGGAGGGGGCCTCAGTGGAAACACCATATATTTT.

The rearrangement uses TRBV7-9 and TRBJ2-5; 10 nucleotides agree with TRBD2. This CDR3 has 17 residues. Germline CDR1 is SEHNR and CDR2 is FQNEAQ (reference sequence). V trimming: 5 bases; J trimming: 0 bases; junction bases outside the gene matches: 9. For the CDR3, the DNA is TGTGCCAGCAGCCTTTACACTAGCGGGGTTTACCAAGAGACCCAGTACTTC. Amino acids: CASSLYTSGVYQETQYF.

The chain links TRBV18 to TRBJ1-1; D is uncertain. The CDR3 is 14 residues long. Trimming shortened V by 6 bases and J by 3 bases, and 14 bases separated the two germline ends. Germline V CDR1 and CDR2: KGHSH, LQKENI. The CDR3 sequence: CASSRTGLDTEAFF. DNA for the CDR3: TGTGCCAGCTCCCGGACGGGATTGGACACTGAAGCTTTCTTT.

The chain recombines TRBV3-1 (or the pseudogene TRBV3-2) with TRBJ2-3, with 10 bases lining up with TRBD2. V dropped 3 bases and J dropped 6; count of bases not matched to a gene: 3. The CDR3 length is 14 residues. The germline CDR1 and CDR2 sequences are LGHDT and YNNKEL (reference sequence). The chain's CDR3 is CASSHGAGGDTQYF. CDR3 DNA sequence: TGTGCCAGCAGCCACGGAGCGGGGGGGGATACGCAGTATTTT.

In its sample, this clone was seen once. The gene calls are TRBV6-2 or TRBV6-3 and TRBJ1-5, with D possibly being TRBD1 (5 bases). This CDR3 has 16 amino acids. V gave up 5 bases and J gave up 6 bases, with 20 bases separating them. Germline loops: CDR1 MNHEY, CDR2 SVGEGT. The CDR3 DNA follows: TGTGCCAGCAGTCCAATACTCCAGGGTATTCTTCAGCCCCAGCATTTT. Protein: CASSPILQGILQPQHF.

The genes are TRBV19 and TRBJ2-7; 9 bases match TRBD1. V lost 4 bases, J lost 3 bases, and 13 bases stayed unmatched. The CDR3 covers 17 residues. Germline CDR1 reads LNHDA; CDR2 reads SQIVND (reference sequence). CDR3: CASSTSHAPGQGYEQYF. CDR3 nucleotide sequence: TGTGCCAGTAGTACCTCCCATGCCCCGGGACAGGGCTACGAGCAGTACTTC.

The genes are TRBV5-1 and TRBJ2-7; TRBD2 might be the D (5 bases). Germline V gives CDR1 SGHRS, CDR2 YFSETQ. CDR3 length: 15 amino acids. V dropped 2 bases and J dropped 2 bases, with 14 bases sitting between them. The CDR3 nucleotides are TGCGCCAGCAGCTTAAGGTCCGGGGTCCCCTACGAGCAGTACTTC. Translated, it gives CASSLRSGVPYEQYF.